These T cell receptor beta chains were read from a single sample in a study of glioma-infiltrating T cells after dendritic cell vaccination. Here immunoSEQ multiplex PCR was the method, and the copy in TCRdb shows in-frame clones only, minus some. Here the sample spans 20,000 to 25,000 clones, approximately 85% being singletons. The material sequenced was blood, taken before dendritic cell vaccination. These receptors were taken from a human donor with glioblastoma. CDR3s include the opening cysteine and the closing phenylalanine or tryptophan. The order of the fields is clone size, V gene, CDR3 length, CDR3 protein. The size of a clone is reported for some rows only, either as once, few or many, or as a class for expanded clones.

clone_size: -
v_call: TRBV5-4
cdr3_length: 15
cdr3_aa: CASSLVLAGRNEQFF

clone_size: few
v_call: TRBV5-1
cdr3_length: 15
cdr3_aa: CASSSSGTSHNEQFF

clone_size: -
v_call: TRBV18
cdr3_length: 15
cdr3_aa: CASSQRQGGKYEQYF

clone_size: few
v_call: TRBV4-2
cdr3_length: 16
cdr3_aa: CASSQDWASGSHEQYF

clone_size: -
v_call: TRBV6-1
cdr3_length: 16
cdr3_aa: CASSESVGGRRETQYF

clone_size: -
v_call: TRBV6-4
cdr3_length: 12
cdr3_aa: CAREREWWEQYF

clone_size: -
v_call: TRBV29-1
cdr3_length: 11
cdr3_aa: CSAGQGNEQYF

clone_size: -
v_call: TRBV29-1
cdr3_length: 13
cdr3_aa: CSVFGDRAYEQYF

clone_size: once
v_call: TRBV10-3
cdr3_length: 15
cdr3_aa: CAISESGQGFGEQYF

clone_size: -
v_call: TRBV19
cdr3_length: 11
cdr3_aa: CASGLNYGYTF

clone_size: -
v_call: TRBV21-1
cdr3_length: 15
cdr3_aa: CASSILGRHYNEQFF

clone_size: few
v_call: TRBV7-8
cdr3_length: 16
cdr3_aa: CASSLQRGLGNQPQHF

clone_size: -
v_call: TRBV27
cdr3_length: 14
cdr3_aa: CASSLSIQGNEQFF

clone_size: -
v_call: TRBV12-5
cdr3_length: 14
cdr3_aa: CASGSAAVQETQYF

clone_size: few
v_call: TRBV14
cdr3_length: 18
cdr3_aa: CASSQDHRGRTYNSPLHF

clone_size: -
v_call: TRBV4-1
cdr3_length: 18
cdr3_aa: CASSQDYVQGGLTKTQYF

clone_size: -
v_call: TRBV6-1
cdr3_length: 14
cdr3_aa: CASSHTGLFPEAFF

clone_size: -
v_call: TRBV5-4
cdr3_length: 13
cdr3_aa: CASSLDRDAEAFF

clone_size: -
v_call: TRBV4-1
cdr3_length: 17
cdr3_aa: CASSQYPGEGRADTQYF

clone_size: once
v_call: TRBV30
cdr3_length: 14
cdr3_aa: CAWSTGLLTNTIYF

clone_size: -
v_call: TRBV6-1
cdr3_length: 13
cdr3_aa: CASSTTGRGGYTF

clone_size: once
v_call: TRBV14
cdr3_length: 19
cdr3_aa: CASSQHLFSLQGEGEKLFF

clone_size: -
v_call: TRBV28
cdr3_length: 13
cdr3_aa: CASSHTEAYEQYF

clone_size: -
v_call: TRBV7-6
cdr3_length: 18
cdr3_aa: CASSLEVMSGEYSYEQYF

clone_size: -
v_call: TRBV27
cdr3_length: 19
cdr3_aa: CASSLSTSGRASPVDEQFF

clone_size: -
v_call: TRBV4-1
cdr3_length: 15
cdr3_aa: CASSTVPGDSYEQYF

clone_size: -
v_call: TRBV4-3
cdr3_length: 16
cdr3_aa: CASSQDRLAGLGGYTF

clone_size: -
v_call: TRBV6-1
cdr3_length: 15
cdr3_aa: CASSLTGNSGNTIYF

clone_size: -
v_call: TRBV29-1
cdr3_length: 17
cdr3_aa: CSVGGTGGSLSYNEQFF

clone_size: few
v_call: TRBV27
cdr3_length: 13
cdr3_aa: CASSFRENTEAFF

clone_size: -
v_call: TRBV5-1
cdr3_length: 15
cdr3_aa: CASSTHGTGNTEAFF

clone_size: -
v_call: TRBV9
cdr3_length: 14
cdr3_aa: CASSASVGGDIQYF

clone_size: -
v_call: TRBV5-4
cdr3_length: 15
cdr3_aa: CASSLAGIKAGELFF

clone_size: -
v_call: TRBV7-9
cdr3_length: 13
cdr3_aa: CASSPGFSGEQFF